This T cell receptor (beta chain) is from a study of vaccination and CD4 T cells after COVID-19. Study-level background: Overlapping spike peptides of SARS-CoV-2, HCoV-NL63, HCoV-OC43 and HCoV-229E stimulated the cells. Culture controls were given either a CEFX pool, an HIV-1 Nef pool, or no peptide. Study-wide points: Convalescent patients' median share of reactive clones seen only post-vaccination was 70% to 90%.

Trimming cost V 0 bases and J 0 bases, with 6 bases left between them. CDR1 is DFQATT, CDR2 SNEGSKA, per germline (reference sequence). The CDR3 length is 15 residues. Time point described: late sampling 161 to 241 days after vaccination in a few convalescent patients. This sample's treatment: approximately 9-day PBMC culture with coronavirus spike peptide pools or control peptides (ViraFEST assay). Per well, a few million PBMCs were cultured in the presence of approximately 9 IU/ml IL-2 and approximately 9.4 ug/ml peptide pools. Details on this clonotype: As yet, its antigen is unknown.

Scientists ran DNA taken from cultured CD4+ T cells through the Oncomine TCR Beta short-read assay for sequencing. Using its own MiXCR run on the PCR reads, TCRdb lists one record per CDR3 protein. The sample records roughly 23,000 distinct CDR3 sequences, roughly two fifths being singletons. The chain combines TRBV20-1 with TRBJ2-6; D unresolved. This clonotype was obtained from a human donor who had recovered from COVID-19. This material consisted of CD4+ T cells from blood, cultured in vitro, taken about 7 months after SARS-CoV-2 vaccination. This CDR3 reads CSARDHDSGANVLTF. The CDR3 DNA follows: TGCAGTGCTAGAGATCATGACTCTGGGGCCAACGTCCTGACTTTC.